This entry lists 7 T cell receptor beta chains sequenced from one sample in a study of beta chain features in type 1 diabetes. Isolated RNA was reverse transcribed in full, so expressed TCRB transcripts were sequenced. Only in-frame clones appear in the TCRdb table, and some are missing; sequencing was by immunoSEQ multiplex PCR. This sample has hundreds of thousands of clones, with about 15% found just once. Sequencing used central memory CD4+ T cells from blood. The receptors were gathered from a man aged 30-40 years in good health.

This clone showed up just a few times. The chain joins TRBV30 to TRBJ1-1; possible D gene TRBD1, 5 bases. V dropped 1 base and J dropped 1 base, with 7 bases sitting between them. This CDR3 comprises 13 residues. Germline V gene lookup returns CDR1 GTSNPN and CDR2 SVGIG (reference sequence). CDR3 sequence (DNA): TGTGCCTGGAGTGACGGGGCGAACACTGAAGCTTTCTTT. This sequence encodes CAWSDGANTEAFF.

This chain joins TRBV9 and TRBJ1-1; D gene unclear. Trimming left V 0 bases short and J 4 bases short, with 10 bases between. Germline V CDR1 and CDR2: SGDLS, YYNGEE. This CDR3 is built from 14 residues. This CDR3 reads CASSVGGLGTEAFF. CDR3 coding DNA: TGTGCCAGCAGCGTAGGAGGGCTTGGCACTGAAGCTTTCTTT.

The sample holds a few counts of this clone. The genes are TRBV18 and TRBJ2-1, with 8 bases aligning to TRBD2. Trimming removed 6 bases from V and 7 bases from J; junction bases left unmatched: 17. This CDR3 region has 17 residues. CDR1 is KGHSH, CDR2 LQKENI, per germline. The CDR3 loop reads CASSPFKGLVTENEQFF. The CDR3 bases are TGTGCCAGCTCCCCTTTTAAGGGACTAGTAACGGAGAATGAGCAGTTCTTC.

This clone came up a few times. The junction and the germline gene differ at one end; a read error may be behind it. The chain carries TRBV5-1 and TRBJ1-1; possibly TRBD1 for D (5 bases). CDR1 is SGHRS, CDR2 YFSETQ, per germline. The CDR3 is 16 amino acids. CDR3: CASSSPGGRGDTEAFF. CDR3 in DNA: TGTGCCAGCAGCTCCCCCGGGGGGAGAGGGGACACTGAAGCTTTCTTT.

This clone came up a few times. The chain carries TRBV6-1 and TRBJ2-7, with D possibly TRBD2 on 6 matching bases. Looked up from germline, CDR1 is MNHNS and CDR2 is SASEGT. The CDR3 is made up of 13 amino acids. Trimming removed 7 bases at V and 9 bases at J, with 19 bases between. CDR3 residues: CASKRGGTQGQYV. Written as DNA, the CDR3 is TGTGCCAGCAAAAGGGGAGGCACCCAGGGGCAGTACGTC.

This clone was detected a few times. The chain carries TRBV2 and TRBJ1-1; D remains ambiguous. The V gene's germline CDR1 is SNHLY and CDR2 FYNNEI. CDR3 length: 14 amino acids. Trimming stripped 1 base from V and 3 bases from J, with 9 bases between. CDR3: CASSEGAGHTEAFF. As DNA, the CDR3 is TGTGCCAGCAGTGAAGGGGCAGGCCACACTGAAGCTTTCTTT.

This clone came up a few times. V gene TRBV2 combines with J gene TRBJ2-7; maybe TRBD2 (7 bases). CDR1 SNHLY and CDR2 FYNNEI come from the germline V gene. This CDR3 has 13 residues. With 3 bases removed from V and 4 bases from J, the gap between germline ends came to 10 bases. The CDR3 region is CASSEGGLYEQYF. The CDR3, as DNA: TGTGCCAGCAGTGAGGGGGGGCTGTACGAGCAGTACTTC.